The 10 T cell receptor beta chains below all came from one sample that was sequenced in a study of immune reconstitution after stem cell transplant in scleroderma. TCRdb independently ran MiXCR on the RT-PCR reads; one entry per CDR3 protein. Of 3,000 to 4,500 distinct CDR3 sequences listed, 5% to 6% are singletons. The biological material was taken before or after autologous hematopoietic stem cell transplantation (not recorded which). The source is a female donor with systemic sclerosis.

This clonotype was counted many times. This chain uses TRBV7-3 with TRBJ2-1, with 8 bases lining up with TRBD2. V shed 5 bases, J shed 8 bases, and the junction held 14 bases outside the gene matches. The germline gives CDR1 SGHTA, CDR2 FQGTGA. The CDR3 totals 16 residues. CDR3 region: CASSPSTRAGVDEQFF. CDR3 nucleotides: TGTGCCAGCAGCCCCTCCACTAGAGCGGGAGTGGATGAGCAGTTCTTC. The complete variable domain, with remaining parts taken from reference TRBV7-3 and TRBJ2-1, reads GAGVSQTPSNKVTEKGKYVELRCDPISGHTALYWYRQSLGQGPEFLIYFQGTGAADDSGLPNDRFFAVRPEGSVSTLKIQRTERGDSAVYLCASSPSTRAGVDEQFFGPGTRLTVL.

This clonotype qualifies as medium-sized. The rearrangement uses TRBV29-1 and TRBJ2-1; TRBD2 agrees at 8 bases. J lost 0 bases, V lost 5 bases, and 15 bases had no gene match. Germline V CDR1 and CDR2: SQVTM, ANQGSEA. This CDR3 spans 18 amino acids. CDR3 in amino acids: CSVQRGLGGGSSYNEQFF. The CDR3 nucleotides read TGCAGCGTTCAGCGGGGGCTAGGGGGGGGAAGCTCCTACAATGAGCAGTTCTTC.

This clonotype is classed as medium-sized. The J gene is TRBJ1-1, the V gene TRBV5-1, with 8 bases that match TRBD1. Germline CDR1 and CDR2: SGHRS and YFSETQ. J lost 1 base, V lost 3 bases, and 2 bases had no gene match. The length of the CDR3 is 14 residues. CDR3 bases: TGCGCCAGCAGCTCGGGACAGGAGAACACTGAAGCTTTCTTT. Translated, it gives CASSSGQENTEAFF.

Relative to its sample, this clonotype is medium-sized. The limits of the CDR3 on the DNA are not certain, so only TCRdb's listed CDR3 is given. The chain joins TRBV21-1 to TRBJ1-1; TRBD1 is the table's D call and was not checked against the DNA. TRBV21-1 is a known pseudogene. The CDR3 adds up to 18 amino acids, both ends counted. CDR3 in amino acids: CASSFGTGALGVNTEAFF.

In its sample, this clonotype was seen many times. This rearrangement joins TRBV9 to TRBJ2-3; no definite D call. The CDR3 runs to 13 residues. Germline V lookup: CDR1 SGDLS, CDR2 YYNGEE. Trimming took 6 bases from V and 2 from J, leaving 10 bases between them. Written as DNA, the CDR3 is TGTGCCAGCAACTCAGGCGCCACAGATACGCAGTATTTT. This translates into CASNSGATDTQYF.

This clonotype is classed as large. The chain uses TRBV11-1 and TRBJ2-1; 8 bases are shared with TRBD2. The CDR3 runs 14 residues. Germline V gives CDR1 SGHAT, CDR2 FQDESV (reference sequence). V lost 3 bases and J lost 7; bases outside the gene matches: 5. In DNA form, the CDR3 reads TGTGCCAGCAGCTTTACTAGCGGCCAGAATGAGCAGTTCTTC. Protein product: CASSFTSGQNEQFF.

By sample fraction, this clonotype is medium-sized (0.01 to 0.1%). This rearrangement joins TRBV10-3 to TRBJ1-6; no clear D gene. Germline CDR1 reads ENHRY; CDR2 reads SYGVKD. The CDR3 is made up of 15 amino acids. V was pared by 0 bases and J by 9 bases, with 12 bases between. CDR3 bases: TGTGCCATCAGTGAGTCAGCTGCAGCCAGTTCACCCCTCCACTTT. This sequence encodes CAISESAAASSPLHF.

Sample share makes this clonotype medium-sized. This chain uses TRBV2 with TRBJ2-2, with D possibly being TRBD1 or TRBD2 (5 bases each). The CDR3 loop spans 13 amino acids. CDR1 is SNHLY and CDR2 is FYNNEI in the germline V gene. Deletions cut 8 bases from V and 9 bases from J, with 16 bases between. In DNA form, the CDR3 reads TGTGCCAGCCGAGGTGCAGGGACCAGGGAGCTGTTTTTT. Translation gives CASRGAGTRELFF.

By frequency in the sample, this clonotype is medium-sized. This chain links TRBV12-3 or TRBV12-4 with TRBJ2-1; weak D call: TRBD1 (5 bases). With 6 bases removed from V and 7 bases from J, the gap between germline ends came to 10 bases. This CDR3 has 12 residues. The CDR3 reads CASRQDKNEQFF. The CDR3 DNA follows: TGTGCCAGCAGACAGGACAAGAATGAGCAGTTCTTC.

In regard to this clonotype: A read error is possible here, since a much larger clone lies one base away. V usage is TRBV27 and J usage is TRBJ2-7; D perhaps matches TRBD2 (7 bases). The germline gives CDR1 MNHEY, CDR2 SMNVEV (reference sequence). The CDR3 sequence is 14 residues long. The chain's CDR3 is CAGREGGTLGEQYF. For the CDR3, the DNA is TGTGCCGGCAGGGAGGGGGGCACTCTGGGCGAGCAGTACTTC.